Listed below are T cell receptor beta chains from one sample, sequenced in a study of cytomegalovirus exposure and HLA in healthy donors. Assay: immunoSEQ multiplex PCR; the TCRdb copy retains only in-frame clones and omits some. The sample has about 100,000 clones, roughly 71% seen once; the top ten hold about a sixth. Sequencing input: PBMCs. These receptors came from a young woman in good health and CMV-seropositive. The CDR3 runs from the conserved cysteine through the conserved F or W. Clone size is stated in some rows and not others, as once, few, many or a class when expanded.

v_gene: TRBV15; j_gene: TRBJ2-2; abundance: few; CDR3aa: CATSSAPGLGGSGELFF
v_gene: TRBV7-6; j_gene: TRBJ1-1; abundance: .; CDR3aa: CASSLGGPGRTEAFF
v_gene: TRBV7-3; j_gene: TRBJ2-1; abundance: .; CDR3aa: CASSLTRSSYNEQFF
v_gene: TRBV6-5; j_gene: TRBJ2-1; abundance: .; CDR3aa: CASSSPSGEAVNEQFF
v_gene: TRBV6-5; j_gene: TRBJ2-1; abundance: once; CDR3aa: CASELAGGATREQFF
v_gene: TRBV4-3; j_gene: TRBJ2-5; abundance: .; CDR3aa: CASSQDLDVGGGALLDETQYF
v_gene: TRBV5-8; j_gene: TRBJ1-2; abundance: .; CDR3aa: CASSSWTGGYSNYGYTF
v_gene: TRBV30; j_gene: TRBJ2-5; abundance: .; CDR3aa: CAWSVGGAGGPQETQYF
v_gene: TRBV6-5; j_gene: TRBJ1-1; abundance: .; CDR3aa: CASSYSGQIEAFF
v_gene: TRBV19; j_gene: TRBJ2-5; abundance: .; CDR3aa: CTSSLAGEETQYF
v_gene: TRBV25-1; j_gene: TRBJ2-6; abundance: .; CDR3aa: CASSPQGGGANVLTF
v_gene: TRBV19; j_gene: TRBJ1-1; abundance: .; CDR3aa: CASRYTNTEAFF
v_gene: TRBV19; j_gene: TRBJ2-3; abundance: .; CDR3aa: CASSIPFAGDTQYF
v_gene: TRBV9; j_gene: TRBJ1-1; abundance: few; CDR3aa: CASTRGGVLNTEAFF
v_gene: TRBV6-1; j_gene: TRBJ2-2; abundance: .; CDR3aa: CASSAGLSTGELFF
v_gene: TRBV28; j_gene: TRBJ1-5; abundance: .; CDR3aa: CASRTGNQPQHF
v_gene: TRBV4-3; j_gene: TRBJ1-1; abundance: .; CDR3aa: CASSQSFQGAGNTEAFF
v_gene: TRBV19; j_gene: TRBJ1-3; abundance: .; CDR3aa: CASSRRSSGGNTIYF
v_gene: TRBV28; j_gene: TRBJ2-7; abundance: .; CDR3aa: CASSLRYRGSYEQYF
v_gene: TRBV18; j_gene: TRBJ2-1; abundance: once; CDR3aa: CASSPGLAGAEQFF
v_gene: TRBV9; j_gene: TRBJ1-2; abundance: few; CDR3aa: CASSEDRGHYGYTF
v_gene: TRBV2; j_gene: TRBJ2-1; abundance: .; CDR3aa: CASSGGEVDIYNEQFF
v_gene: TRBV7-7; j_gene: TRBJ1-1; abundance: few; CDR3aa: CASSRDSNTEAFF
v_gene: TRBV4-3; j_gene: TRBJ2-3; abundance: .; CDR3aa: CASSPLAGGSSSTDTQYF
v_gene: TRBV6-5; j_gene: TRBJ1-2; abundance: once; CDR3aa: CASSRPGTGLNGYTF
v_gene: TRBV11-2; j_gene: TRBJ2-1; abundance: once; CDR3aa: CASSLAGVSYNEQFF
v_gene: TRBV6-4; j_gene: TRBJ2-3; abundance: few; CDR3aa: CASSDGASTDTQYF
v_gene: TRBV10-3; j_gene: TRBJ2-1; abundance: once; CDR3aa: CAISESAGGSYNEQFF
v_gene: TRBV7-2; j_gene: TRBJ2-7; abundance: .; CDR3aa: CASSFLAETYEQYF
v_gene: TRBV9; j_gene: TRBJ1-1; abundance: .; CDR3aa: CASSSGDRGEMNTEAFF
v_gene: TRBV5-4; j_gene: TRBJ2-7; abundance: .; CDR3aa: CASSFGGEQYF
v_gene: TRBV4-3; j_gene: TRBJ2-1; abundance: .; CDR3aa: CASSLGLAGGGEQFF
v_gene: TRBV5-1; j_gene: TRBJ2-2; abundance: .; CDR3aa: CASSPAGLAGLAGELFF
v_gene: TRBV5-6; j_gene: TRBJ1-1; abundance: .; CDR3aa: CASSFVGYGYTEAFF
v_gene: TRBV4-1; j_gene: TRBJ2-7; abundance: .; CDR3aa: CASSHRGREQYF
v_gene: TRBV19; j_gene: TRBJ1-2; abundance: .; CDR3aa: CASQFRDRGGYTF